The 5 T cell receptor beta chains in this list originate from one sample, sequenced in a study of control samples from healthy donors and cancer patients. TCRdb keeps only in-frame clones here, not all; method: immunoSEQ multiplex PCR. This table has approximately 150,000 clones, 80% to 95% appearing once. Sequencing used blood. The receptors were gathered from a woman under 40 in good health.

The V gene is TRBV9, the J gene TRBJ2-1, with D perhaps matching TRBD2 (6 bases). Between the trimmed V and J ends, which lost 6 bases and 3 bases, there was a span of 13 bases. The CDR3 consists of 14 residues. Germline-derived CDR1 and CDR2 are SGDLS and YYNGEE. CDR3 coding DNA: TGTGCCAGCAACGGGGGAGTTGACTACAATGAGCAGTTCTTC. As protein: CASNGGVDYNEQFF.

The V and J genes are TRBV6-5 and TRBJ2-5, with D possibly matching TRBD2 (6 bases). V lost 4 bases to trimming and J lost 4 bases, with 10 bases between them. Germline V CDR1 and CDR2: MNHEY, SVGAGI. The CDR3 is 13 residues long. The CDR3 protein is CASSSGVAETQYF. The CDR3 nucleotides are TGTGCCAGCAGTTCGGGGGTAGCAGAGACCCAGTACTTC.

J is TRBJ1-1 and V is TRBV12-3 or TRBV12-4, with 10 bases matching TRBD1. The CDR3 is 13 amino acids. J gave up 8 bases and V 6 bases, and 6 bases lay outside the gene matches. CDR3 sequence (DNA): TGTGCCAGCAGCGACAGGGGGCTGGGCGAAGCTTTCTTT. Amino acid sequence: CASSDRGLGEAFF.

This clone is a singleton in its sample. The chain is built from TRBV29-1 and TRBJ2-7, with 9 bases fitting TRBD1. Germline V gives CDR1 SQVTM, CDR2 ANQGSEA. The CDR3 runs to 13 residues. Germline trimming cut 6 bases from V and 6 bases from J; bases unmatched to any gene: 9. CDR3 sequence reads: CSVIGTGSTEQYF. The CDR3 DNA follows: TGCAGCGTGATCGGGACAGGGAGTACCGAGCAGTACTTC.

J is TRBJ2-1 and V is TRBV12-3 or TRBV12-4; possible D gene TRBD1, 5 bases. The germline V and J ends were trimmed by 3 bases and 10 bases, with 13 bases remaining between them. The CDR3 contains 13 residues. The CDR3 DNA reads as TGTGCCAGCAGTTTTTGGCAGGGAAAGGAGCAGTTCTTC. It codes for CASSFWQGKEQFF.